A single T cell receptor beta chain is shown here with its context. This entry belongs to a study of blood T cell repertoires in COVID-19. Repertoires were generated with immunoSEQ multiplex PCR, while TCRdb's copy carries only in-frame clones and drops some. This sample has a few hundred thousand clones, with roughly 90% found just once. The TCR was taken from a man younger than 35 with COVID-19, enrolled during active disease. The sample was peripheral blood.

In nucleotides, the CDR3 is TGTGCCAGCAGCTTAGCCCGGGTTCCAAGCGGGGCATCCTACGAGCAGTACTTC. Translating it yields CASSLARVPSGASYEQYF. The rearrangement uses TRBV7-9 and TRBJ2-7; 7 nucleotides match TRBD2. With V trimmed by 0 bases and J by 1 base, 12 bases remained unmatched. The CDR3 loop spans 18 amino acids. Germline CDR1 reads SEHNR; CDR2 reads FQNEAQ (reference sequence).